This T cell receptor (beta chain) was found in a study of blood T cell repertoires in COVID-19. Overall study: Italy, Spain and the United States were the sources of the convalescent and acute COVID-19 samples. PBMCs, B-cell-depleted T cells, or T cells were the source of the cDNA or gDNA that made up the material.

Original analysis: Amplification with reference gene primers provided the estimates of nucleated cell counts. The table came from immunoSEQ multiplex PCR; TCRdb's copy has only in-frame clones and leaves some out. V and J calls and clone size are given by that table; D and trimming were obtained from the DNA. The sample lists 95,000 to 150,000 clones, around 76% occurring once. V was clipped by 3 bases and J by 1 base, with 6 bases between them. Germline CDR1 is LNHDA and CDR2 is SQIVND (reference sequence). The CDR3 is made up of 13 amino acids. Sequencing used peripheral blood. The sequence derives from a man between 70 and 80 years old with acute or convalescent COVID-19. The V gene is TRBV19, the J gene TRBJ2-5; no clear D. CDR3 coding DNA: TGTGCCAGTAGTATCCGGGTCCAAGAGACCCAGTACTTC. Its protein is CASSIRVQETQYF.